These 32 T cell receptor beta chains came from one sample sequenced in a study of CD8 T cells in ankylosing spondylitis. Study-level results: Blood from ankylosing spondylitis patients appeared to carry a characteristic roughly 8-variant TCR beta motif.

No cognate antigen is known for these TCRs. TCRdb processed the 5' RACE reads anew with MiXCR; each CDR3 protein has one entry. The sample lists about 500,000 distinct CDR3 sequences; approximately 11% were seen once. What was sequenced was blood, either unsorted or a sorted T cell fraction (not recorded which). The source of these receptors is a male donor with ankylosing spondylitis.

The chain is built from TRBV25-1 and TRBJ2-3; D remains unclear. The CDR3 sequence is 12 residues long. Germline CDR1 is MGHDK and CDR2 is SYGVNS. V was trimmed by 6 bases and J by 1 base, leaving 5 bases between them. The CDR3 DNA follows: TGTGCCAGCAGGGACCGCACAGATACGCAGTATTTT. Its protein is CASRDRTDTQYF.

The chain has TRBV20-1 and TRBJ2-1; D might be TRBD2 (5 bases). Per the germline V gene, CDR1 is DFQATT and CDR2 is SNEGSKA (reference sequence). The CDR3 sequence is 15 residues long. V dropped 8 bases and J dropped 0 bases, with 17 bases sitting between them. CDR3 amino acids: CSPLFRGSSYNEQFF. Here the CDR3 DNA reads TGCAGTCCCCTATTCAGAGGGAGCTCCTACAATGAGCAGTTCTTC.

This clonotype was detected only a few times. The chain carries TRBV5-1 and TRBJ2-2, with 8 bases matching TRBD1. Germline loops: CDR1 SGHRS, CDR2 YFSETQ. The CDR3 spans 15 residues. Trimming removed 4 bases from V and 4 bases from J; junction bases left unmatched: 6. CDR3 loop: CASSATTGGTGELFF. CDR3 DNA sequence: TGCGCCAGCAGCGCCACTACAGGGGGCACCGGGGAGCTGTTTTTT.

The J gene is TRBJ1-6, the V gene TRBV3-1; D not resolved. The CDR3 totals 13 residues. Trimming left V 6 bases short and J 8 bases short, with 11 bases between. Germline values: CDR1 LGHDT, CDR2 YNNKEL (reference sequence). CDR3 protein: CASSDVGYSPLHF. CDR3 nucleotides: TGTGCCAGCAGTGATGTGGGATATTCACCCCTCCACTTT. The full variable domain, its missing parts supplied by reference TRBV3-1 and TRBJ1-6, is DTAVSQTPKYLVTQMGNDKSIKCEQNLGHDTMYWYKQDSKKFLKIMFSYNNKELIINETVPNRFSPKSPDKAHLNLHINSLELGDSAVYFCASSDVGYSPLHFGNGTRLTVT.

This chain uses TRBV6-1 with TRBJ1-1, with a weak D call TRBD1 (6 bases). The V and J ends lost 5 bases and 1 base respectively, with 14 bases between them. The CDR3 length is 15 residues. The germline V gene has CDR1 MNHNS and CDR2 SASEGT. This chain's CDR3 is CASSLGGYQNTEAFF. For the CDR3, the DNA is TGTGCCAGCAGTCTAGGGGGGTACCAGAACACTGAAGCTTTCTTT.

The chain combines TRBV12-3 or TRBV12-4 with TRBJ2-7; 7 bases line up with TRBD1. This CDR3 spans 13 amino acids. CDR3 sequence: CASSHKTGSYLHV. CDR3 DNA sequence: TGTGCCAGCAGTCACAAGACAGGGTCCTACCTCCACGTC.

This chain connects TRBV19 to TRBJ1-5; D is uncertain. There are 15 residues in the CDR3. The germline V gene has CDR1 LNHDA and CDR2 SQIVND (reference sequence). Trimming took 3 bases from V and 0 from J, leaving 9 bases between them. CDR3 bases: TGTGCCAGTAGTATGCAGACCTATAGCAATCAGCCCCAGCATTTT. Translated, it gives CASSMQTYSNQPQHF.

The V and J genes are TRBV6-1 and TRBJ1-1; D remains ambiguous. Trimming pared 2 bases from V and 4 bases from J, leaving 11 bases between. This CDR3 has 14 amino acids. Germline V gene data show CDR1 as MNHNS and CDR2 as SASEGT. Written as DNA, the CDR3 is TGTGCCAGCAGTGAAAACCCTACCAGCACTGAAGCTTTCTTT. This gives the protein CASSENPTSTEAFF.

The V gene is TRBV20-1, the J gene TRBJ1-1, with 8 nucleotides matching TRBD1. The CDR3 has 14 residues. Germline CDR1 is DFQATT and CDR2 is SNEGSKA (reference sequence). The junction had 3 bases not matched to a gene; V was cut back by 2 bases and J by 1 base. The CDR3 nucleotides are TGCAGTGCTAGATTCGGGACAGGGAACACTGAAGCTTTCTTT. Encoded protein: CSARFGTGNTEAFF.

This clonotype was detected a few times. The chain joins TRBV11-2 to TRBJ1-2; no clear D gene. V lost 0 bases and J 5 bases, leaving 13 bases between the germline ends. The CDR3 has 15 amino acids. Per the germline V gene, CDR1 is SGHAT and CDR2 is FQNNGV. The CDR3 here is CASSLDVRHLYGYTF. The CDR3 DNA reads as TGTGCCAGCAGCTTAGATGTCAGACACCTATATGGCTACACCTTC.

The V call is TRBV24-1, the J call TRBJ2-5, with D maybe TRBD1 (5 bases). From germline, CDR1 is KGHDR and CDR2 SFDVKD. V shed 5 bases and J shed 1 base, with 7 bases lying between them. There are 13 residues in the CDR3. Written as DNA, the CDR3 is TGTGCCACCAGTGGAAGGGGCCAAGAGACCCAGTACTTC. Translating gives CATSGRGQETQYF.

This clonotype showed up just a few times. V usage is TRBV20-1 and J usage is TRBJ1-1; D gene uncertain. V dropped 1 base and J dropped 4 bases, with 7 bases sitting between them. This CDR3 has 12 amino acids. Germline loops: CDR1 DFQATT, CDR2 SNEGSKA (reference sequence). The CDR3 protein is CSARGGSTEAFF. Written as DNA, the CDR3 is TGCAGTGCTAGAGGGGGTAGCACTGAAGCTTTCTTT.

V gene TRBV5-1 combines with J gene TRBJ2-1, with TRBD2 matching 8 bases. Germline assignment: CDR1 SGHRS and CDR2 YFSETQ. Trimming removed 5 bases from V and 4 bases from J; junction bases left unmatched: 5. CDR3 size: 14 residues. The CDR3 protein is CASRDGRGYNEQFF. The CDR3, as DNA: TGCGCCAGCAGAGACGGGAGGGGGTACAATGAGCAGTTCTTC.

The gene calls are TRBV12-3 or TRBV12-4 and TRBJ2-1; TRBD1 or TRBD2 may be the D gene (5 bases each). Trimming shortened V by 6 bases and J by 15 bases, and 18 bases separated the two germline ends. The CDR3 extends over 12 amino acids. The DNA for the CDR3 is TGTGCCAGCAGCCCGGTCGGGACCCCGATGTTCTTC. It translates to CASSPVGTPMFF.

J is TRBJ2-1 and V is TRBV5-1, with 12 bases lining up with TRBD2. After removal of 1 base from V and 8 bases from J, the junction contained 7 bases not matched to a gene. The CDR3 has 16 residues. Germline CDR1 SGHRS, CDR2 YFSETQ. In DNA form, the CDR3 reads TGCGCCAGCAGCTTGTCTCGGACTAGCGGGATGGATGAGCAGTTCTTC. Its protein is CASSLSRTSGMDEQFF.

CDR3 loop: CATSDPGGPQHF. CDR3 bases: TGTGCCACCAGTGACCCCGGTGGGCCCCAGCATTTT. V usage is TRBV24-1 and J usage is TRBJ1-5, with D unresolved. The CDR3 runs to 12 residues. V dropped 4 bases and J dropped 9 bases, with 9 bases sitting between them. Germline V gene lookup returns CDR1 KGHDR and CDR2 SFDVKD.

This clonotype was seen at least ten times. CDR3 nucleotides: TGTGCCAGCAGTGGGACTTCCCGCACCGGGGAGCTGTTTTTT. This codes for CASSGTSRTGELFF. This sequence joins TRBV7-9 and TRBJ2-2; a weak D match, TRBD2 (6 bases). CDR3 length: 14 amino acids. V was clipped by 6 bases and J by 4 bases, with 12 bases between them. Germline values: CDR1 SEHNR, CDR2 FQNEAQ (reference sequence).

In this sample, this clonotype turned up a few times. The chain recombines TRBV4-2 with TRBJ2-2; D may be TRBD1 (7 bases). The CDR3 contains 18 residues. V lost 2 bases, J lost 0 bases, and 16 bases lay in between. Per the germline V gene, CDR1 is LGHNA and CDR2 is YNFKEQ. The CDR3 loop is CASSQTGVADANTGELFF. The CDR3 DNA sequence: TGTGCCAGCAGCCAAACAGGGGTAGCGGATGCGAACACCGGGGAGCTGTTTTTT.

This clonotype was detected only a few times. The chain links TRBV6-5 to TRBJ2-1; tentatively, D is TRBD2 (5 bases). CDR1 MNHEY and CDR2 SVGAGI come from the germline V gene. This CDR3 contains 11 residues. V dropped 6 bases and J dropped 7 bases, with 7 bases sitting between them. The CDR3 loop is CASRRGNEQFF. The CDR3 coding sequence is TGTGCCAGCAGGCGAGGGAATGAGCAGTTCTTC.

The rearrangement links TRBV6-1 to TRBJ2-7, with TRBD1 matching over 9 bases. This CDR3 is 15 amino acids long. Germline V lookup: CDR1 MNHNS, CDR2 SASEGT. J lost 5 bases, V lost 0 bases, and 5 bases had no gene match. The CDR3 loop is CASSEAPGQGHEQYF. CDR3 nucleotides: TGTGCCAGCAGTGAAGCACCGGGACAGGGTCACGAGCAGTACTTC.

This clonotype turned up a few times. The chain employs TRBV4-2 and TRBJ1-2, with 7 bases lining up with TRBD1. The CDR3 spans 15 residues. Germline loops: CDR1 LGHNA, CDR2 YNFKEQ. The V segment lost 3 bases and the J segment 9 bases; nucleotides outside the gene matches: 13. The CDR3 region is CASSQEAGGVDRYTF. As DNA, the CDR3 is TGTGCCAGCAGCCAGGAGGCAGGGGGGGTTGATCGCTACACCTTC.

The rearrangement uses TRBV11-2 and TRBJ1-1, with a weak D call TRBD1 (6 bases). Germline V gene lookup returns CDR1 SGHAT and CDR2 FQNNGV. CDR3 size: 15 residues. V shed 4 bases and J shed 1 base, with 13 bases lying between them. The CDR3 protein is CASSSEGGRNTEAFF. The DNA for the CDR3 is TGTGCCAGCAGCTCCGAGGGGGGGCGGAACACTGAAGCTTTCTTT.

This clonotype has a handful of counts. The chain uses TRBV2 and TRBJ1-5; tentatively, D is TRBD1 (5 bases). The length of the CDR3 is 15 residues. Deletions cut 7 bases from V and 5 bases from J, with 18 bases between. Germline assignment: CDR1 SNHLY and CDR2 FYNNEI. The CDR3 nucleotides are TGTGCCAGCACGGGAGGGGTGGCTATGGATCAGCCCCAGCATTTT. It encodes CASTGGVAMDQPQHF.

In its sample, this clonotype was seen many times. J is TRBJ1-5 and V is TRBV27, with a tentative D call TRBD1 (5 bases). The V gene lost 1 base and the J gene lost 9 bases, with 10 bases spanning the gap. From germline, CDR1 is MNHEY and CDR2 SMNVEV (reference sequence). This CDR3 has 13 amino acids. Written as DNA, the CDR3 is TGTGCCAGCAGTTTATGGGGGGGTCGGCCCCAGCATTTT. It specifies CASSLWGGRPQHF.

The chain uses TRBV20-1 and TRBJ2-5, with 11 bases that match TRBD2. V lost 1 base to trimming and J lost 3 bases; unmatched junction nucleotides: 7. Germline CDR1 is DFQATT and CDR2 is SNEGSKA (reference sequence). The CDR3 has 16 residues. The CDR3, as DNA: TGCAGTGCTAGAGCCGGGACTAGCGGACGGAAAGAGACCCAGTACTTC. This gives the protein CSARAGTSGRKETQYF.

This clonotype has a handful of counts. The gene calls are TRBV24-1 and TRBJ2-5; unclear D gene. This CDR3 region has 14 residues. Trimming stripped 2 bases from V and 2 bases from J, with 8 bases between. From germline, CDR1 is KGHDR and CDR2 SFDVKD. The CDR3 region has the DNA TGTGCCACCAGTGATTGGGGTGTACAAGAGACCCAGTACTTC. Encoded protein: CATSDWGVQETQYF.

The chain links TRBV7-9 to TRBJ2-5, with 11 positions matching TRBD2. CDR1 is SEHNR and CDR2 is FQNEAQ in the germline V gene (reference sequence). Germline trimming cut 3 bases from V and 0 bases from J; bases unmatched to any gene: 6. This CDR3 is built from 17 residues. The CDR3 DNA is TGTGCCAGCAGCTTCTTCTGGGGACTAGCGGACCAAGAGACCCAGTACTTC. Protein: CASSFFWGLADQETQYF.

This sequence joins TRBV6-1 and TRBJ2-3, with D possibly matching TRBD2 (6 bases). This CDR3 is 16 amino acids long. CDR1 MNHNS and CDR2 SASEGT come from the germline V gene. Trimming took 7 bases from V and 5 from J, leaving 22 bases between them. In DNA, the CDR3 is TGTGCCAGCACCCAAGCCGCGGGAAGGCAAGGAGATACGCAGTATTTT. Translation: CASTQAAGRQGDTQYF.

This clonotype was counted at least ten times. The V gene is TRBV5-1, the J gene TRBJ1-2; 10 bases match TRBD1. Germline V gene lookup returns CDR1 SGHRS and CDR2 YFSETQ. Losses at the gene ends were 3 bases for V and 4 bases for J; bases not matched to a gene: 6. CDR3 length equals 15 residues. Here the CDR3 reads CASSYSGQGSYGYTF. In nucleotides, the CDR3 is TGCGCCAGCAGCTACTCGGGACAGGGGAGCTATGGCTACACCTTC.

This chain uses TRBV25-1 with TRBJ1-1; D may be TRBD1 (5 bases). The ends were cut back, 6 bases at V and 3 bases at J, with 17 bases in the middle. CDR3 length equals 15 residues. CDR1 MGHDK and CDR2 SYGVNS come from the germline V gene. The CDR3 coding sequence is TGTGCCAGCAGCCTCCGAGAAGAAGGGGACACTGAAGCTTTCTTT. This encodes CASSLREEGDTEAFF.

This clonotype was seen a few times. The CDR3 DNA reads TGTGCCAGCAGCCGGGGGGGGAACAATTCACCCCTCCACTTT. Its protein is CASSRGGNNSPLHF. The rearrangement uses TRBV12-3 or TRBV12-4 and TRBJ1-6; weak D call: TRBD1 (5 bases). V gave up 6 bases and J gave up 7 bases, with 13 bases separating them. The CDR3 has 14 residues.

CDR3 DNA sequence: TGCGCCAGCAGCTTGGATCGGGCGCCGGAGTATGGCTACACCTTC. Protein product: CASSLDRAPEYGYTF. The chain recombines TRBV5-1 with TRBJ1-2, with D unclear. The germline V gene encodes CDR1 SGHRS and CDR2 YFSETQ. V shed 0 bases and J shed 5 bases, with 14 bases lying between them. The CDR3 consists of 15 residues.